This TCR beta chain was found in a study of cytomegalovirus exposure and HLA in healthy donors. On this clone itself: The antigen remains unidentified.

Notes on the study in general: Exclusion as indistinguishable affected some V segments, including TRBV6-2 and TRBV6-3. In a later analysis, donors in an Asian-associated ancestry cluster reportedly had fewer N-insertions in productive TCRs than the cohort mean. Later analysis demonstrated an association between a missense DCLRE1C variant and TCR beta V- and J-gene trimming. For most TCR beta V segments, an earlier analysis put the productive rate at about 90% or about 30% of the time.

CDR3 length: 16 residues. CDR1 and CDR2 (germline): SGHRS, YFSETQ. The germline V and J ends were trimmed by 0 bases and 3 bases, with 14 bases remaining between them. The PCR had 60 Vbeta and 13 Jbeta primers. Only in-frame clones appear in the TCRdb table, and some are missing; sequencing was by immunoSEQ multiplex PCR. The profile covers 150,000 to 200,000 clones, with roughly 79% appearing a single time and nearly 6.5% taken by the ten largest. This sequence was found in a man in his forties in good health and CMV-seropositive. Sequencing was done on a sample of PBMCs. The chain employs TRBV5-1 and TRBJ2-3; D might be TRBD2 (5 bases). In DNA form, the CDR3 reads TGCGCCAGCAGCTTGGCTCGGGGATTAGGGACAGATACGCAGTATTTT. Its protein product is CASSLARGLGTDTQYF. The complete variable domain, with remaining parts taken from reference TRBV5-1 and TRBJ2-3, reads KAGVTQTPRYLIKTRGQQVTLSCSPISGHRSVSWYQQTPGQGLQFLFEYFSETQRNKGNFPGRFSGRQFSNSRSEMNVSTLELGDSALYLCASSLARGLGTDTQYFGPGTRLTVL.